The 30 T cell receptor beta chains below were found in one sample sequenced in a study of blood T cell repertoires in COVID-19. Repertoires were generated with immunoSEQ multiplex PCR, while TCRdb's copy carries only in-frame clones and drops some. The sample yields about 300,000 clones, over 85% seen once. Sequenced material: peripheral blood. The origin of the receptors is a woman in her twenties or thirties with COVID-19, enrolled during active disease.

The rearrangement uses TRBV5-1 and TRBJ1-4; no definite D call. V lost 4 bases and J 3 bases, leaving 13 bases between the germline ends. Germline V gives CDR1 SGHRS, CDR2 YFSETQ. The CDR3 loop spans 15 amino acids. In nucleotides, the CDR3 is TGCGCCAGCAGCCCGAGAGCGGTTTCTAATGAAAAACTGTTTTTT. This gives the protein CASSPRAVSNEKLFF.

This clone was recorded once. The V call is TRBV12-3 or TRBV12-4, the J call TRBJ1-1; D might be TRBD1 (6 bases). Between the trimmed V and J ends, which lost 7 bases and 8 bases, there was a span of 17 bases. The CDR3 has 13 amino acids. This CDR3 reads CASTIGGGIEAFF. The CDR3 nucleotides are TGTGCCAGCACCATAGGGGGGGGGATAGAAGCTTTCTTT.

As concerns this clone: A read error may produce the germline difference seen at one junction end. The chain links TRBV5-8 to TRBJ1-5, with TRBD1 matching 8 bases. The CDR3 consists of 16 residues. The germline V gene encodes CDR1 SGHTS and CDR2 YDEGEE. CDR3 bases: TGTGCGAGCAGGGACCCGGGCAGGGGGCGCGACCAGCCCCAGCATTTT. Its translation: CASRDPGRGRDQPQHF.

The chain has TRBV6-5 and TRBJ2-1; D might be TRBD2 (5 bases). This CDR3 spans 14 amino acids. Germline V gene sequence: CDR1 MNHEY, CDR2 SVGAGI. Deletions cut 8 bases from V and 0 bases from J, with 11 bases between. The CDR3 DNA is TGTGCCAGCGGGAGAGTGAGCTCCTACAATGAGCAGTTCTTC. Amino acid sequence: CASGRVSSYNEQFF.

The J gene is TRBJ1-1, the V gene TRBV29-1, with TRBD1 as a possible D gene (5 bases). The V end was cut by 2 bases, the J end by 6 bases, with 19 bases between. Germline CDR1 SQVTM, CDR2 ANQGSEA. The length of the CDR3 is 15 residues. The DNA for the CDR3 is TGCAGCGTTGAATTAGGGGAACCGAACATGGCTGAAGCTTTCTTT. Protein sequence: CSVELGEPNMAEAFF.

CDR3 sequence: CASSFSGAGANVLTF. CDR3 nucleotides: TGTGCCAGCAGCTTTTCAGGGGCTGGGGCCAACGTCCTGACTTTC. The chain recombines TRBV7-6 with TRBJ2-6; D possibly corresponds to TRBD1 (6 bases). This CDR3 is 15 amino acids long. Trimming pared 3 bases from V and 2 bases from J, leaving 8 bases between. Per the germline V gene, CDR1 is SGHVS and CDR2 is FNYEAQ.

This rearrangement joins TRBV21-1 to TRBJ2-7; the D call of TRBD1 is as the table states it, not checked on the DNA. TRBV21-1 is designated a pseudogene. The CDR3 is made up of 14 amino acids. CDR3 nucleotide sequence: TGTGCCATCCCAGGGACAACCGACTCCTACGAGCAGTACGTC. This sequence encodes CAIPGTTDSYEQYV.

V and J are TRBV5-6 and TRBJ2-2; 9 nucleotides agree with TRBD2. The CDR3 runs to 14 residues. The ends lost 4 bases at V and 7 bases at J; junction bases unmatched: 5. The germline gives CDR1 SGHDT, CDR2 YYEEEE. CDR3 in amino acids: CASSPGLASGELFF. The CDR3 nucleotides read TGTGCCAGCAGCCCAGGACTAGCGAGCGGGGAGCTGTTTTTT.

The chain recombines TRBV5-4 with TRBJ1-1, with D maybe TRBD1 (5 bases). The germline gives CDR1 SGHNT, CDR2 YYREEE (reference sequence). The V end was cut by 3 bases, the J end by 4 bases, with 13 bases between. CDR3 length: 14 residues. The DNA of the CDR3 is TGTGCCAGCAGCTCGGCCTTGGGGGGCACTGAAGCTTTCTTT. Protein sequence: CASSSALGGTEAFF.

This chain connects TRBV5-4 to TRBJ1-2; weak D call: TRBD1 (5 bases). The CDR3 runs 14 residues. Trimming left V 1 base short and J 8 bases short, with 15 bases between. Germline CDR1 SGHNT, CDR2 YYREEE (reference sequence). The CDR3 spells CASSLIVGGQGYTF. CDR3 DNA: TGTGCCAGCAGCTTGATAGTGGGGGGTCAGGGCTACACCTTC.

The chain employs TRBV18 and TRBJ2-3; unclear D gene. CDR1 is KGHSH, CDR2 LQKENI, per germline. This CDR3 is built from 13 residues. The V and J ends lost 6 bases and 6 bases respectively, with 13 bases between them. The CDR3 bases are TGTGCCAGCTCGGGCCTCAGTGGGGATACGCAGTATTTT. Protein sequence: CASSGLSGDTQYF.

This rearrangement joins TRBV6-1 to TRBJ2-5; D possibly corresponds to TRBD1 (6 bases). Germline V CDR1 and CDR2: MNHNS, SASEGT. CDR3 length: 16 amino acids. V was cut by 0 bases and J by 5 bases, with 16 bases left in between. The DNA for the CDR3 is TGTGCCAGCAGTGAAGCGCCGGGCAGGGGATCGGAGACCCAGTACTTC. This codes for CASSEAPGRGSETQYF.

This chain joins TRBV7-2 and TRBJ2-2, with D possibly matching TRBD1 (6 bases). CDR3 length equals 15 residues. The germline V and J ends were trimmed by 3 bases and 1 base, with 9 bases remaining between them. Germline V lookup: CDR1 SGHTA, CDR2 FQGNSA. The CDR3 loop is CASSFRGGNTGELFF. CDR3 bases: TGTGCCAGCAGCTTTAGAGGGGGGAACACCGGGGAGCTGTTTTTT.

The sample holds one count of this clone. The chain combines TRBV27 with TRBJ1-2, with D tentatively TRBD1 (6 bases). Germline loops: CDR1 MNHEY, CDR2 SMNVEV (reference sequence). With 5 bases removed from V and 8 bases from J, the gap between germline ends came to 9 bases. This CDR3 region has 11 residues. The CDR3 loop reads CASSQGWGYTF. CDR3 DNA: TGTGCCAGCAGTCAGGGGTGGGGCTACACCTTC.

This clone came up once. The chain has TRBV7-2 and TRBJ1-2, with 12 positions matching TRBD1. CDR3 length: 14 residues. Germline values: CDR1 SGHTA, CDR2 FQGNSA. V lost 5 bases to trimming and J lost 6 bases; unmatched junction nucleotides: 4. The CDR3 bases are TGTGCCAGCAGCCCGGGACAGGGGGCTCATGGCTACACCTTC. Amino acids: CASSPGQGAHGYTF.

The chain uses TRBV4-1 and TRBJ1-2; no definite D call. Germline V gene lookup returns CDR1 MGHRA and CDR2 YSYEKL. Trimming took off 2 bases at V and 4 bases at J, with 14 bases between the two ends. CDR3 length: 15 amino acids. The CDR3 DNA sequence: TGCGCCAGCAGCCAACTAGCCGGTGGGAGCTATGGCTACACCTTC. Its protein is CASSQLAGGSYGYTF.

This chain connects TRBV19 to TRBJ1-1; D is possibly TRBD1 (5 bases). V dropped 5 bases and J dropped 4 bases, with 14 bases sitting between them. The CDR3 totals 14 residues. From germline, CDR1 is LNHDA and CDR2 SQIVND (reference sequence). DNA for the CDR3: TGTGCCAGTAGTCTACAGGACCTTGGCACTGAAGCTTTCTTT. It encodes CASSLQDLGTEAFF.

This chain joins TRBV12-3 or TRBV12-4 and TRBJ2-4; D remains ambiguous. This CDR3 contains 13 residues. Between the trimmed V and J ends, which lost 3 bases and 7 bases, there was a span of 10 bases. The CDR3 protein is CASSFHSSNIQYF. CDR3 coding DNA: TGTGCCAGCAGTTTTCACAGTAGTAACATTCAGTACTTC.

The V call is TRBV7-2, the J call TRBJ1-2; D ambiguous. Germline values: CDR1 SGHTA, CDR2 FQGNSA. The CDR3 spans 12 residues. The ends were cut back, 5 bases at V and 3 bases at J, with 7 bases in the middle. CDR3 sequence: CASSHLDYGYTF. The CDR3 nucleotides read TGTGCCAGCAGCCACTTAGACTATGGCTACACCTTC.

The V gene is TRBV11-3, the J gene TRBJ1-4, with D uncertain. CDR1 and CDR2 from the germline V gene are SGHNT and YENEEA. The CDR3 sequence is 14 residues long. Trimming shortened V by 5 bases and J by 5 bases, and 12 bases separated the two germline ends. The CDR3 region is CASSNPGTNEKLFF. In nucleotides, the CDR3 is TGTGCCAGCAGCAATCCGGGAACAAATGAAAAACTGTTTTTT.

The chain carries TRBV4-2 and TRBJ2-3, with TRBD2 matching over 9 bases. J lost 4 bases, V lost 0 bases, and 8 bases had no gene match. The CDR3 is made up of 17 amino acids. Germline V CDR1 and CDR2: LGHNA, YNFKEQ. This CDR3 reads CASSQDFRTSDPDTQYF. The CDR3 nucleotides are TGTGCCAGCAGCCAAGACTTCCGGACTAGCGACCCAGATACGCAGTATTTT.

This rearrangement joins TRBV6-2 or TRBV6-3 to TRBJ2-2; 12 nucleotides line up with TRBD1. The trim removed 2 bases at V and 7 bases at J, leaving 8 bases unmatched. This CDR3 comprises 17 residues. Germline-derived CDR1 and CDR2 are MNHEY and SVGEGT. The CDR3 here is CASSYRDRGLTGGELFF. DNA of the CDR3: TGTGCCAGCAGTTACCGGGACAGGGGGCTGACGGGCGGGGAGCTGTTTTTT.

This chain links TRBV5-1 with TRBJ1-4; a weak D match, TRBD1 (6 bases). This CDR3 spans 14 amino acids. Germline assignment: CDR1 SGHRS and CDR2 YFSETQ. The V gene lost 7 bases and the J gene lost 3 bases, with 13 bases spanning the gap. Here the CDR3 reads CASSNRESNEKLFF. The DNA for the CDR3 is TGCGCCAGCTCAAACAGGGAGTCTAATGAAAAACTGTTTTTT.

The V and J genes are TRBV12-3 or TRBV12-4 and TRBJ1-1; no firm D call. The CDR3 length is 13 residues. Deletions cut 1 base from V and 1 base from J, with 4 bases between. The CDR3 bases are TGTGCCAGCAGTTTAGTGGCGAACACTGAAGCTTTCTTT. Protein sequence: CASSLVANTEAFF.

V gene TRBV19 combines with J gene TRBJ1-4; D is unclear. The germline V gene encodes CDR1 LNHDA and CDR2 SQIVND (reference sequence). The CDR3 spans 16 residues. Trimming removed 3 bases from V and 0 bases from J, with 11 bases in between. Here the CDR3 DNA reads TGTGCCAGTAGTATGTCCATTACTGCAACTAATGAAAAACTGTTTTTT. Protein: CASSMSITATNEKLFF.

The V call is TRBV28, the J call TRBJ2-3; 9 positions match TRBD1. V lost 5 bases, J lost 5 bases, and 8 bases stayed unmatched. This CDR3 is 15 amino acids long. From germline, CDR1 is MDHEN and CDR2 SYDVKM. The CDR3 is CASSVPQGAGDTQYF. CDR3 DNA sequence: TGTGCCAGCAGTGTCCCACAGGGGGCCGGAGATACGCAGTATTTT.

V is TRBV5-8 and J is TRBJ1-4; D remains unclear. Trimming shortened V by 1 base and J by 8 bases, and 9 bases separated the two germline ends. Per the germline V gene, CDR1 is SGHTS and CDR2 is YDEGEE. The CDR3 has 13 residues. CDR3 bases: TGTGCCAGCAGCTTGAACCTATGGGAAAAACTGTTTTTT. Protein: CASSLNLWEKLFF.

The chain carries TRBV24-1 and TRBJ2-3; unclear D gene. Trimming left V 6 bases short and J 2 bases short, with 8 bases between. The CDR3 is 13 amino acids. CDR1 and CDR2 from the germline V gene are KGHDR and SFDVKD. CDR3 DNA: TGTGCCACCAGTCCCAGGTTCACAGATACGCAGTATTTT. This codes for CATSPRFTDTQYF.

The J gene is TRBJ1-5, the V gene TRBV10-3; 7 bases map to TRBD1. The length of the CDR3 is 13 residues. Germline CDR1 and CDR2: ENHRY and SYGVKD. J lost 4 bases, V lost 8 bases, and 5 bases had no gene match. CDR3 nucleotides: TGTGCCATCGGCCGGGACAGAAATCAGCCCCAGCATTTT. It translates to CAIGRDRNQPQHF.

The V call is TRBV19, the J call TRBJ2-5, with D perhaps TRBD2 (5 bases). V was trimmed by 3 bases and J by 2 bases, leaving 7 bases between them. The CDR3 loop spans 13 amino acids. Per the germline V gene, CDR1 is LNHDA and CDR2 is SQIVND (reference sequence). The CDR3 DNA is TGTGCCAGTAGTATGACGGGGCAAGAGACCCAGTACTTC. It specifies CASSMTGQETQYF.